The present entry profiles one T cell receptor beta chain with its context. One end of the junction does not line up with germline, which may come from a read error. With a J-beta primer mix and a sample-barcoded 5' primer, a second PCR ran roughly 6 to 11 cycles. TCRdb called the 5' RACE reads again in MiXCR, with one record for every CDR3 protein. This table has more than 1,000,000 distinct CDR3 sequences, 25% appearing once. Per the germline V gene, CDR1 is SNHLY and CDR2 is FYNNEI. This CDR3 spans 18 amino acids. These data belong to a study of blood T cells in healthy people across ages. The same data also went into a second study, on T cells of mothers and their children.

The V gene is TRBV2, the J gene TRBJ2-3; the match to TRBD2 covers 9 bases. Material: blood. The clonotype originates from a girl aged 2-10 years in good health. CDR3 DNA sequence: TGTGCCAGCAGTGATCTAGCGGGATCCCTTCTTAGCACGGATACGCAGTATTTT. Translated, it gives CASSDLAGSLLSTDTQYF. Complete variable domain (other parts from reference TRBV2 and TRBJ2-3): EPEVTQTPSHQVTQMGQEVILRCVPISNHLYFYWYRQILGQKVEFLVSFYNNEISEKSEIFDDQFSVERPDGSNFTLKIRSTKLEDSAMYFCASSDLAGSLLSTDTQYFGPGTRLTVL.